Listed here is a single TCR beta chain. The target antigen is unknown. This specimen belongs to a study of identifying expanded T cells in peripheral blood. Study-level findings and limits: Variance in clone template counts between roughly 2-week samples significantly increased with total template count across all healthy donors. Technical replicates showed around 1.3 changed clones; two weeks roughly 16; four weeks 19.

The method was immunoSEQ multiplex PCR; TCRdb's version includes in-frame clones alone and lacks a portion of them. The table shows 95,000 to 100,000 clones, with around nine tenths occurring only once. The J segment lost 4 bases and the V segment lost 6 bases, leaving 5 bases of the junction unmatched. Germline CDR1 is SNHLY and CDR2 is FYNNEI. The CDR3 length is 15 residues. The receptor comes from a person aged 18-70 years in good health. The chain is built from TRBV2 and TRBJ2-3; 12 nucleotides align to TRBD2. Sequenced: blood. CDR3 region: CASSDRTSGADTQYF. CDR3 nucleotide sequence: TGTGCCAGCAGCGACCGGACTAGCGGGGCAGATACGCAGTATTTT.